These 14 T cell receptor beta chains were sequenced from one sample in a study of blood T cell repertoires in COVID-19. Assay: immunoSEQ multiplex PCR; the TCRdb copy retains only in-frame clones and omits some. The sample lists 120,000 to 150,000 clones; 80% to 85% were seen once. The sequencing input was peripheral blood. The source is a human donor in a cohort sampled during active COVID-19.

The chain recombines TRBV10-1 with TRBJ2-5; tentatively, D is TRBD2 (6 bases). The germline gives CDR1 WNHNN, CDR2 SYGVQD (reference sequence). The CDR3 runs to 15 residues. V lost 10 bases, J lost 5 bases, and 23 bases lay in between. The CDR3 region has the DNA TGCGCCACCGGGAGCACCTCCAGGACGGGGGAGACCCAGTACTTC. Encoded protein: CATGSTSRTGETQYF.

This rearrangement joins TRBV5-4 to TRBJ1-6, with TRBD1 matching 8 bases. Trimming at V came to 4 bases and at J to 5 bases, leaving 8 bases not matched to a gene. The CDR3 contains 16 residues. Germline V gene sequence: CDR1 SGHNT, CDR2 YYREEE (reference sequence). DNA of the CDR3: TGTGCCAGCAGCGTCGCAGGGGGCTCGGATAATTCACCCCTCCACTTT. It yields the protein CASSVAGGSDNSPLHF.

The chain employs TRBV6-5 and TRBJ1-3; no firm D call. V lost 2 bases, J lost 2 bases, and 10 bases lay in between. This CDR3 region has 15 residues. Germline-derived CDR1 and CDR2 are MNHEY and SVGAGI. The CDR3, as DNA: TGTGCCAGCAGTTACCGGGGTGCTACTGGAAACACCATATATTTT. This sequence encodes CASSYRGATGNTIYF.

The chain is built from TRBV4-1 and TRBJ1-3; D remains unclear. The germline CDR1 and CDR2 sequences are MGHRA and YSYEKL. V was cut by 3 bases and J by 0 bases, with 21 bases left in between. The CDR3 is 19 amino acids. CDR3 bases: TGCGCCAGCAGCCACCCTGCGCGCCCCATGCTTGACTCTGGAAACACCATATATTTT. Translated: CASSHPARPMLDSGNTIYF.

This chain uses TRBV28 with TRBJ2-7; D is possibly TRBD1 (5 bases). This CDR3 contains 15 residues. Between the trimmed V and J ends, which lost 7 bases and 0 bases, there was a span of 16 bases. Per the germline V gene, CDR1 is MDHEN and CDR2 is SYDVKM. The CDR3 spells CASTGSRASSYEQYF. In DNA, the CDR3 is TGTGCCAGCACTGGGTCCAGGGCGAGCTCCTACGAGCAGTACTTC.

This clone was detected once. This chain links TRBV25-1 with TRBJ1-6; D not certain. This CDR3 is built from 14 residues. The V and J ends lost 1 base and 7 bases respectively, with 8 bases between them. Per germline, CDR1 MGHDK and CDR2 SYGVNS. CDR3 bases: TGTGCCAGCAGTGAATGGGCACCCAATTCACCCCTCCACTTT. It yields the protein CASSEWAPNSPLHF.

The chain couples TRBV6-5 to TRBJ1-5; the match to TRBD1 covers 9 bases. J gave up 5 bases and V 6 bases, and 8 bases lay outside the gene matches. The length of the CDR3 is 15 residues. Germline-derived CDR1 and CDR2 are MNHEY and SVGAGI. The CDR3 loop reads CASSRGTGFDQPQHF. The CDR3 DNA follows: TGTGCCAGCAGCCGCGGGACAGGGTTTGATCAGCCCCAGCATTTT.

The chain carries TRBV2 and TRBJ2-2; 8 bases align to TRBD1. V shed 7 bases and J 4 bases; nucleotides not matched to a gene: 8. CDR1 is SNHLY, CDR2 FYNNEI, per germline. This CDR3 has 15 amino acids. The CDR3 nucleotides read TGTGCCAGCAAAAGCCAGGGGGCGGGCACCGGGGAGCTGTTTTTT. It encodes CASKSQGAGTGELFF.

This chain connects TRBV29-1 to TRBJ1-2; no clear D gene. V shed 4 bases and J shed 8 bases, with 14 bases lying between them. The CDR3 loop spans 12 amino acids. The germline V gene encodes CDR1 SQVTM and CDR2 ANQGSEA. The CDR3 protein is CSVASGVLGYTF. The CDR3 nucleotides are TGCAGCGTTGCGTCAGGCGTATTAGGCTACACCTTC.

The chain has TRBV5-4 and TRBJ2-3; 9 nucleotides match TRBD2. The CDR3 length is 13 residues. Per germline, CDR1 SGHNT and CDR2 YYREEE (reference sequence). The trim removed 4 bases at V and 6 bases at J, leaving 3 bases unmatched. CDR3 in amino acids: CASSVGLADTQYF. CDR3 DNA: TGTGCCAGCAGCGTAGGACTAGCGGATACGCAGTATTTT.

This rearrangement joins TRBV15 to TRBJ1-3; 9 bases are a match to TRBD1. Per germline, CDR1 LNHNV and CDR2 YYDKDF (reference sequence). Trimming at V came to 2 bases and at J to 4 bases, leaving 6 bases not matched to a gene. This CDR3 has 16 residues. CDR3 bases: TGTGCCACCAGCAGAAAATCCGGGACAGGGGGAAACACCATATATTTT. Encoded protein: CATSRKSGTGGNTIYF.

The chain couples TRBV5-1 to TRBJ1-2; D remains ambiguous. Germline values: CDR1 SGHRS, CDR2 YFSETQ. V was trimmed by 0 bases and J by 6 bases, leaving 15 bases between them. This CDR3 spans 15 amino acids. Here the CDR3 reads CASSLGGRQQDGYTF. In DNA form, the CDR3 reads TGCGCCAGCAGCTTGGGAGGGCGCCAGCAAGATGGCTACACCTTC.

The V gene is TRBV3-1 (or the pseudogene TRBV3-2), the J gene TRBJ2-1; TRBD2 matches 9 bases. V lost 4 bases and J lost 9; bases outside the gene matches: 4. Germline CDR1 LGHDT, CDR2 YNNKEL (reference sequence). The CDR3 is made up of 13 amino acids. The CDR3 here is CASSLRLAAEQFF. The CDR3 nucleotides are TGTGCCAGCAGCCTTCGACTAGCGGCTGAGCAGTTCTTC.

About this clone itself: This sample includes further DNA sequences coding for the same CDR3. This chain connects TRBV7-2 to TRBJ2-1; TRBD2 matches 11 bases. Germline CDR1 and CDR2: SGHTA and FQGNSA. V was pared by 1 base and J by 3 bases, with 5 bases of the junction left unmatched. There are 17 residues in the CDR3. This chain's CDR3 is CASSLVALAGGYNEQFF. The CDR3 nucleotides read TGTGCCAGCAGCTTAGTGGCGCTAGCGGGGGGCTACAATGAGCAGTTCTTC.